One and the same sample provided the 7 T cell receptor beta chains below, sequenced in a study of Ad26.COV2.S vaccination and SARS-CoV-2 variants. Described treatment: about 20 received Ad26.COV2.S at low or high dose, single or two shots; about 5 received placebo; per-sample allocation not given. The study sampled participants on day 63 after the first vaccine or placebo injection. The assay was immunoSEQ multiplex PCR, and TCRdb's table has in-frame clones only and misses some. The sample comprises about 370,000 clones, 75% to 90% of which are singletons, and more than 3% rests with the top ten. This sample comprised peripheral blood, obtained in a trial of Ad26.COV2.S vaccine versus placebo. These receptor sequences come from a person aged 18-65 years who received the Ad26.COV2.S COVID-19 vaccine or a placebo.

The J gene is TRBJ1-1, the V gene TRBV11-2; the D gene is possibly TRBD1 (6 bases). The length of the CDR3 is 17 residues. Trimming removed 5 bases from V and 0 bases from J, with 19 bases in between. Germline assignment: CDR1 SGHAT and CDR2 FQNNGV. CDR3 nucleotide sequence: TGTGCCAGCAGCGCCAGGACAGTCGGGATAATGAACACTGAAGCTTTCTTT. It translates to CASSARTVGIMNTEAFF.

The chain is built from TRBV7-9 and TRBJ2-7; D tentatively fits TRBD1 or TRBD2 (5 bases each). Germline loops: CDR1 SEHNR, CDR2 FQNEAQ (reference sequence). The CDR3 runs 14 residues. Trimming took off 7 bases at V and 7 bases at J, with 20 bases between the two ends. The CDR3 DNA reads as TGTGCCAGCACGTTCCGGGACGGTCCTATGGAGCAGTACTTC. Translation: CASTFRDGPMEQYF.

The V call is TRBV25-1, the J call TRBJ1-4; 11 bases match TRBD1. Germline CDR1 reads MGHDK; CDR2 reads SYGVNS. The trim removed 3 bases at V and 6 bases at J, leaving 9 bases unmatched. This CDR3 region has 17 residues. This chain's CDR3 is CASSDPPGQGADEKLFF. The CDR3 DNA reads TGTGCCAGCAGTGACCCCCCCGGACAGGGGGCTGATGAAAAACTGTTTTTT.

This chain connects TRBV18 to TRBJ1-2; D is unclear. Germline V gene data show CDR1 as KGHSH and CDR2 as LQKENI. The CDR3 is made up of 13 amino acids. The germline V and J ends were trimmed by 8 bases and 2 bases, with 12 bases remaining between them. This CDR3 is CASRPGSNYGYTF. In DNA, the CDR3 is TGTGCCAGCCGGCCCGGGTCGAACTATGGCTACACCTTC.

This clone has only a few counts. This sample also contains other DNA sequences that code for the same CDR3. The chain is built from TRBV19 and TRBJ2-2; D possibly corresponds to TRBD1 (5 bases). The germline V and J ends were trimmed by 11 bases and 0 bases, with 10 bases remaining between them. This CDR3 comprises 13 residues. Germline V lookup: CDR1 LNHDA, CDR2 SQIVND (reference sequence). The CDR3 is CASSTANTGELFF. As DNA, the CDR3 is TGTGCCTCCTCGACAGCGAACACCGGGGAGCTGTTTTTT.

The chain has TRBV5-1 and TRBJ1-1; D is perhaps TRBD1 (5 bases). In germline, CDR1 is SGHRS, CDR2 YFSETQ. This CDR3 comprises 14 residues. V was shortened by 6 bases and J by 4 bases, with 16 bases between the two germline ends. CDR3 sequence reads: CASNLGSGGTEAFF. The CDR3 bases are TGCGCCAGCAACTTAGGTTCGGGGGGCACTGAAGCTTTCTTT.

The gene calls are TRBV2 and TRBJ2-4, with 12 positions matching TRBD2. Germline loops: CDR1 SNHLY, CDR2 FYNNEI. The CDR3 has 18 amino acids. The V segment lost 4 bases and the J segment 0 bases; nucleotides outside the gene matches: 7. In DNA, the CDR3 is TGTGCCAGCAGTGGGCTAGCGGGGGGGCGACCAGCCAAAAACATTCAGTACTTC. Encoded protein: CASSGLAGGRPAKNIQYF.